The rows below give T cell receptor beta chains drawn from one sample of a study of brain T cells in children with intractable seizures. TCRdb's table, derived via immunoSEQ multiplex PCR, lists solely in-frame clones and lacks some. Of fewer than 150,000 clones in the sample, 90% to 95% were seen once. The sample was peripheral blood, taken at surgery. The receptors stem from a boy under two years old with hemimegalencephaly and intractable seizures. Each CDR3 is given with its conserved first and last residue. Fields, in order: J gene, clone size, D gene, V gene, CDR3 protein, CDR3 DNA. The D gene is left open where the match is weak. The size entry is marked missing in some rows and otherwise reads once, few, many or a size class.

J: TRBJ2-1; size: .; D: TRBD2; V: TRBV28; CDR3: CASSSVAGAVGGEQFF; DNA: TGTGCCAGCAGTTCGGTAGCGGGAGCGGTAGGCGGTGAGCAGTTCTTC
J: TRBJ2-7; size: .; D: .; V: TRBV10-3; CDR3: CAISESLKGEQYF; DNA: TGTGCCATCAGTGAGTCCCTAAAGGGCGAGCAGTACTTC
J: TRBJ2-7; size: .; D: .; V: TRBV10-3; CDR3: CAISESRYEQYF; DNA: TGTGCCATCAGTGAGTCGAGGTACGAGCAGTACTTC
J: TRBJ1-5; size: .; D: .; V: TRBV28; CDR3: CASSFRGMGQPQHF; DNA: TGTGCCAGCAGTTTCCGCGGCATGGGTCAGCCCCAGCATTTT
J: TRBJ2-6; size: .; D: .; V: TRBV5-1; CDR3: CASSLGGGANVLTF; DNA: TGCGCCAGCAGCTTGGGCGGGGGGGCCAACGTCCTGACTTTC
J: TRBJ2-1; size: once; D: TRBD2; V: TRBV28; CDR3: CASSFLGGLAGYFAYNEQFF; DNA: TGTGCCAGCAGTTTCCTGGGTGGGCTAGCGGGATACTTTGCCTACAATGAGCAGTTCTTC
J: TRBJ1-6; size: .; D: .; V: TRBV7-9; CDR3: CASSPPPAGLNSPLHF; DNA: TGTGCCAGCAGCCCGCCCCCCGCGGGCCTTAATTCACCCCTCCACTTT
J: TRBJ1-3; size: .; D: .; V: TRBV2; CDR3: CASSEGHSSGNTIYF; DNA: TGTGCCAGCAGTGAGGGCCACAGTTCCGGAAACACCATATATTTT
J: TRBJ2-1; size: .; D: .; V: TRBV25-1; CDR3: CASSELQLYNEQFF; DNA: TGTGCCAGCAGTGAATTACAGCTTTACAATGAGCAGTTCTTC
J: TRBJ1-4; size: .; D: .; V: TRBV7-8; CDR3: CASSFGREEKLFF; DNA: TGTGCCAGCAGCTTTGGCAGGGAAGAAAAACTGTTTTTT
J: TRBJ2-3; size: .; D: .; V: TRBV6-2/TRBV6-3; CDR3: CASSLSDTQYF; DNA: TGTGCCAGCAGTTTGTCAGATACGCAGTATTTT